The 17 T cell receptor beta chains below were found in one sample sequenced in a study of T cells in Graves' hyperthyroidism and ophthalmopathy (dated 2019 in TCRdb). The library was prepared using multiplex PCR. Sequencing used an Illumina HiSeq 2000. The TCR beta CDR3 regions were amplified from RNA transcripts. A first-round RT-PCR of the TCR CDR3 used the HTBI primer set with the Qiagen OneStep RT-PCR kit. The public reads were quality trimmed at Q25 with fastp and then assembled into clones with MiXCR by TCRdb, keeping productive beta chains. Merged by CDR3 protein, the rows form single entries marked with the most common genes and DNA. In all, the sample holds about 640,000 distinct CDR3 sequences, and around 20% of those were seen once. Of the sample, more than 30% falls within the top ten clones. Source material: blood. The receptors here all came from a man aged 25-45 years with Graves' ophthalmopathy.

This clonotype was picked up many times. This CDR3 is CASSQERTSGTYEQYF. The CDR3 DNA follows: TGCGCCAGCAGCCAAGAAAGGACTAGCGGGACCTACGAGCAGTACTTC. The chain links TRBV4-1 to TRBJ2-7; 12 bases map to TRBD2. With 0 bases clipped from V and 2 bases from J, the junction kept 2 bases outside the gene matches. The CDR3 has 16 amino acids. CDR1 and CDR2 from the germline V gene are MGHRA and YSYEKL.

In this sample, this clonotype turned up many times. The chain has TRBV30 and TRBJ2-2; D assignment may be TRBD1 or TRBD2 (6 bases each). V lost 0 bases and J lost 6, with 8 bases in between. The germline V gene has CDR1 GTSNPN and CDR2 SVGIG (reference sequence). This CDR3 contains 13 residues. CDR3 sequence (DNA): TGTGCCTGGAGTGTAGGGGGGTCCGGGGAGCTGTTTTTT. The encoded protein is CAWSVGGSGELFF.

In this sample, this clonotype turned up a few times. The J gene is TRBJ1-5, the V gene TRBV6-6; TRBD1 aligns across 8 bases. The V segment lost 0 bases and the J segment 7 bases; nucleotides outside the gene matches: 5. The CDR3 runs 15 residues. CDR1 and CDR2 from the germline V gene are MNHNY and SVGAGI (reference sequence). The CDR3 here is CASSYSGQGGQPQHF. CDR3 nucleotide sequence: TGTGCCAGCAGTTACTCCGGACAGGGTGGCCAGCCCCAGCATTTT.

This clonotype was detected a few times. The chain recombines TRBV6-2 or TRBV6-3 with TRBJ2-3; 10 positions agree with TRBD1. Germline CDR1 reads MNHEY; CDR2 reads SVGEGT. The CDR3 length is 19 residues. Unmatched junction bases numbered 14, after V lost 0 bases and J lost 5 bases. CDR3 protein: CASSYSTEPGTGDGDTQYF. The CDR3 DNA sequence: TGTGCCAGCAGTTACTCAACTGAACCCGGGACAGGGGATGGAGATACGCAGTATTTT.

The sample holds many counts of this clonotype. The chain joins TRBV30 to TRBJ1-4, with TRBD1 matching 7 bases. In germline, CDR1 is GTSNPN, CDR2 SVGIG (reference sequence). CDR3 length equals 13 residues. V shed 4 bases and J 7 bases; nucleotides not matched to a gene: 6. The CDR3 is CAWTRQGGEKLFF. DNA for the CDR3: TGTGCCTGGACGCGACAGGGAGGTGAAAAACTGTTTTTT. The entire variable domain, with the rest obtained from reference TRBV30 and TRBJ1-4, is as follows: SQTIHQWPATLVQPVGSPLSLECTVEGTSNPNLYWYRQAAGRGLQLLFYSVGIGQISSEVPQNLSASRPQDRQFILSSKKLLLSDSGFYLCAWTRQGGEKLFFGSGTQLSVL.

The J gene is TRBJ2-4, the V gene TRBV6-2 or TRBV6-3, with 10 bases identical to TRBD1. The V gene end was trimmed by 2 bases and the J gene end by 0 bases; junction bases not matched to a gene: 10. The CDR3 consists of 19 residues. Germline lookup yields CDR1 MNHEY and CDR2 SVGEGT. The CDR3 DNA is TGTGCCAGCAGTTACATGTGGACAGGGGGAAGACGAGCCAAAAACATTCAGTACTTC. Translated, it gives CASSYMWTGGRRAKNIQYF.

This sequence joins TRBV10-3 and TRBJ2-7, with 7 nucleotides matching TRBD1. The CDR3 runs to 15 residues. The V gene's germline CDR1 is ENHRY and CDR2 SYGVKD. The V segment lost 2 bases and the J segment 4 bases; nucleotides outside the gene matches: 8. Written as DNA, the CDR3 is TGTGCCATCAGTGAGGATACAGGGGCGGTATACGAGCAGTACTTC. As protein: CAISEDTGAVYEQYF.

This clonotype has more than one count but fewer than ten. The chain couples TRBV20-1 to TRBJ1-1; D may be TRBD1 (6 bases). Trimming removed 6 bases at V and 2 bases at J, with 13 bases between. Germline CDR1 and CDR2: DFQATT and SNEGSKA (reference sequence). CDR3 length: 13 residues. The CDR3 bases are TGCAGTGCCACTGGGGGGGCCAACACTGAAGCTTTCTTT. Protein product: CSATGGANTEAFF.

This clonotype came up a few times. This chain uses TRBV5-1 with TRBJ1-2; a weak D match, TRBD1 (5 bases). In germline, CDR1 is SGHRS, CDR2 YFSETQ. The CDR3 has 15 amino acids. V dropped 4 bases and J dropped 8 bases, with 21 bases sitting between them. Here the CDR3 reads CASSPGGVDSRGYTF. CDR3 DNA sequence: TGCGCCAGCAGCCCGGGGGGGGTCGATTCTCGCGGCTACACCTTC.

This clonotype was seen many times. The V gene is TRBV12-3 or TRBV12-4, the J gene TRBJ1-1; 8 nucleotides align to TRBD1. Trimming took 6 bases from V and 0 from J; bases not matched to a gene: 3. This CDR3 contains 14 residues. DNA of the CDR3: TGTGCCAGCAGCCCGACAGGGGTGAACACTGAAGCTTTCTTT. Translated: CASSPTGVNTEAFF.

This clonotype was detected only a few times. The genes are TRBV6-6 and TRBJ1-1; the D is unclear. This CDR3 has 17 residues. Germline values: CDR1 MNHNY, CDR2 SVGAGI (reference sequence). V was pared by 3 bases and J by 0 bases, with 17 bases between. CDR3 sequence reads: CASSYRGPRGMNTEAFF. The CDR3 DNA is TGTGCCAGCAGTTATCGAGGGCCTCGTGGAATGAACACTGAAGCTTTCTTT.

This clonotype was picked up a small number of times. The J gene is TRBJ2-2, the V gene TRBV6-6; D gene unclear. The CDR3 length is 17 residues. Germline V lookup: CDR1 MNHNY, CDR2 SVGAGI (reference sequence). Trimming removed 0 bases at V and 0 bases at J, with 11 bases between. The CDR3 nucleotides are TGTGCCAGCAGTTACTCGATACGTATTGCGAACACCGGGGAGCTGTTTTTT. This codes for CASSYSIRIANTGELFF.

As regards this clonotype: Possible read error: a much larger clone is one base away. CDR3 loop: CASSLAASAYNEQFF. The CDR3 bases are TGTGCCAGCAGCTTAGCGGCTAGCGCTTACAATGAGCAGTTCTTC. The rearrangement uses TRBV7-9 and TRBJ2-1; weak D call: TRBD2 (6 bases). CDR1 and CDR2 (germline): SEHNR, FQNEAQ (reference sequence). V lost 0 bases to trimming and J lost 4 bases, with 10 bases between them. This CDR3 region has 15 residues.

Comments on this clonotype: A much bigger clone sits one base away, suggesting this may be a read error. Here the CDR3 omits its conserved ending phenylalanine or tryptophan, so a read error is the likely source. The chain carries TRBV11-3 and TRBJ2-3; the match to TRBD2 covers 7 bases. Germline trimming cut 4 bases from V and 3 bases from J; bases unmatched to any gene: 4. CDR3 size: 14 residues. CDR1 SGHNT and CDR2 YENEEA come from the germline V gene. CDR3 DNA sequence: TGTGCCAGCAGCTACGGGGGGAGGACAGATACGCAGTATCTT. It codes for CASSYGGRTDTQYL.

This clonotype appeared many times. CDR3 amino acids: CASSGTTSEQYF. The CDR3, as DNA: TGTGCCAGCAGCGGGACGACTAGCGAGCAGTACTTC. V is TRBV11-1 and J is TRBJ2-7; maybe TRBD2 (6 bases). V lost 5 bases, J lost 6 bases, and 11 bases lay in between. In germline, CDR1 is SGHAT, CDR2 FQDESV (reference sequence). The CDR3 loop spans 12 amino acids.

About this clonotype: Since a much larger clone is just one base distant, this may be a read error. This rearrangement joins TRBV5-4 to TRBJ2-2; D not certain. The length of the CDR3 is 12 residues. The V gene's germline CDR1 is SGHNT and CDR2 YYREEE (reference sequence). V gave up 4 bases and J gave up 1 base, with 2 bases separating them. CDR3 coding DNA: TGTGCCAGCAGCATGAACACCGGGGAGCTGTTTTTT. It is translated as CASSMNTGELFF.

The sample holds a few counts of this clonotype. The genes are TRBV13 and TRBJ2-2; TRBD2 matches 7 bases. V was pared by 4 bases and J by 1 base, with 6 bases of the junction left unmatched. Germline CDR1 reads PRHDT; CDR2 reads FYEKMQ (reference sequence). The CDR3 is made up of 16 amino acids. The CDR3 protein is CASSSFTGGNTGELFF. The CDR3 coding sequence is TGTGCCAGCAGCTCCTTCACGGGAGGGAACACCGGGGAGCTGTTTTTT. Using reference TRBV13 and TRBJ2-2 for the parts outside the CDR3, the full variable domain is AAGVIQSPRHLIKEKRETATLKCYPIPRHDTVYWYQQGPGQDPQFLISFYEKMQSDKGSIPDRFSAQQFSDYHSELNMSSLELGDSALYFCASSSFTGGNTGELFFGEGSRLTVL.